The present entry profiles one TCR beta chain with its context. Its specificity is not known. The data are from a study of shared clonotypes between healthy human individuals. About the research overall: Plates per donor: three CD4 naive, three CD4 memory, two CD8 naive, one CD8 memory.

Study-level results: Sequencing depth was a factor that was expected to affect clonotype sharing among donors. Richness estimates generally favored naive over memory subsets.

Sequencing used immunoSEQ multiplex PCR; TCRdb keeps in-frame clones, though not all of them. The table includes 450,000 to 700,000 clones, 95% to 96% detected once. Naive CD8 cells comprised CD45RO-negative, CCR7-positively selected cells, excluding terminally differentiated effector memory CD45RA+ cells. The receptor comes from a woman aged 30 to 39 in good health. Sequenced sample: naive CD8+ T cells sorted from blood.

The CDR3 sequence is CASSDVHESSNEQFF. In DNA, the CDR3 is TGTGCCAGCAGTGACGTACACGAGTCCTCAAACGAGCAGTTCTTC. The chain recombines TRBV6-1 with TRBJ2-1; D unclear. V was clipped by 3 bases and J by 10 bases, with 19 bases between them. The CDR3 consists of 15 residues. Germline V gene data show CDR1 as MNHNS and CDR2 as SASEGT.